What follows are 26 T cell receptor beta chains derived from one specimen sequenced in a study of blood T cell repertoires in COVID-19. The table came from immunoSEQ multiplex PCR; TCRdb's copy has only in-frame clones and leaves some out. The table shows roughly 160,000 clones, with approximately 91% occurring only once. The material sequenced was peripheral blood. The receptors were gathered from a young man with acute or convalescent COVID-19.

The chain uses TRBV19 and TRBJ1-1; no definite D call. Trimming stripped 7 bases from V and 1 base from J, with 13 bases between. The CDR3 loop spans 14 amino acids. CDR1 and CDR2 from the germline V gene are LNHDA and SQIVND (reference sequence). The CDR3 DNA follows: TGTGCCAGTACCCCTTGGCCGGGGAACACTGAAGCTTTCTTT. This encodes CASTPWPGNTEAFF.

In nucleotides, the CDR3 is TGTGCCAGTAAGGTGGTGGGGGACAGGGCCTATGGCTACACCTTC. It codes for CASKVVGDRAYGYTF. J is TRBJ1-2 and V is TRBV19; 9 nucleotides align to TRBD1. Germline V CDR1 and CDR2: LNHDA, SQIVND (reference sequence). CDR3 length: 15 amino acids. Trimming removed 7 bases from V and 4 bases from J; junction bases left unmatched: 10.

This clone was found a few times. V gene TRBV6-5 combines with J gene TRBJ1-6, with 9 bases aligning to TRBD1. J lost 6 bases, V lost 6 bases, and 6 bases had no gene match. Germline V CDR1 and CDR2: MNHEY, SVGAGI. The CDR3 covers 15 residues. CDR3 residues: CASRGDRAGNSPLHF. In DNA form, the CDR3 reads TGTGCCAGCAGAGGGGACAGGGCGGGTAATTCACCCCTCCACTTT.

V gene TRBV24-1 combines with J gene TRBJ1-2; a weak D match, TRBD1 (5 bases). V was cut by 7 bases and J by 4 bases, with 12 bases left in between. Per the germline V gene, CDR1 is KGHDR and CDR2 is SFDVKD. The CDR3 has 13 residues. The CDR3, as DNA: TGTGCCACCAGCAGCTCGGACATCTATGGCTACACCTTC. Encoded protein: CATSSSDIYGYTF.

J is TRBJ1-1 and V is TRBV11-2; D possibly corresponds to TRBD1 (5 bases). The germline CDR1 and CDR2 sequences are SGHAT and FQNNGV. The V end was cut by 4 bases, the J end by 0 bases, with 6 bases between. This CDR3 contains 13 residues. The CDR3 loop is CASSSGLNTEAFF. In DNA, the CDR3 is TGTGCCAGCAGCTCAGGGCTGAACACTGAAGCTTTCTTT.

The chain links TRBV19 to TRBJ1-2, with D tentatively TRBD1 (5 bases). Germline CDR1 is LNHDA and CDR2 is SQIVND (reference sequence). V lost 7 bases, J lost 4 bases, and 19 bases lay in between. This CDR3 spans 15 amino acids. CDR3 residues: CASNQGGPGVYGYTF. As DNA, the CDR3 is TGTGCCAGTAACCAGGGTGGCCCTGGGGTCTATGGCTACACCTTC. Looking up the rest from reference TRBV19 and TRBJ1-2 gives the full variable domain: DGGITQSPKYLFRKEGQNVTLSCEQNLNHDAMYWYRQDPGQGLRLIYYSQIVNDFQKGDIAEGYSVSREKKESFPLTVTSAQKNPTAFYLCASNQGGPGVYGYTFGSGTRLTVV.

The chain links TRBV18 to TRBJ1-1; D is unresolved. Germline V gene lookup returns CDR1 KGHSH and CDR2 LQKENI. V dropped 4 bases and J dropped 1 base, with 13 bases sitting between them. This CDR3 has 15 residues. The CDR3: CASSLYNLGNTEAFF. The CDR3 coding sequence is TGTGCCAGCTCACTTTATAATCTCGGGAACACTGAAGCTTTCTTT.

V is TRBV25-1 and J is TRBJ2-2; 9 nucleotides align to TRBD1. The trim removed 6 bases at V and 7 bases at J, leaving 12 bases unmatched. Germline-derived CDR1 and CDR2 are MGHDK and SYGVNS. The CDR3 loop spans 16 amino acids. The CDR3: CASSLNRGLIGGELFF. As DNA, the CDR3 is TGTGCCAGCAGCTTAAACAGGGGGCTCATAGGCGGGGAGCTGTTTTTT.

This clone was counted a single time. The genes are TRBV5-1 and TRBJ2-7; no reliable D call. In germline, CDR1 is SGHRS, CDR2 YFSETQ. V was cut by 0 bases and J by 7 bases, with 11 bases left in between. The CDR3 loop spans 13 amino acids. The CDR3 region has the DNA TGCGCCAGCAGCTTGGAACCTGCGGAAGAGCAGTACTTC. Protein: CASSLEPAEEQYF.

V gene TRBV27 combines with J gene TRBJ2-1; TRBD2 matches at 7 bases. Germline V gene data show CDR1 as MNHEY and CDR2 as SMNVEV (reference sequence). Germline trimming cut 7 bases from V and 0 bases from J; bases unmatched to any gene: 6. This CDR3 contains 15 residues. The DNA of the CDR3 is TGTGCCAGCAAAAAAAGCGGGAACTCCTACAATGAGCAGTTCTTC. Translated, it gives CASKKSGNSYNEQFF.

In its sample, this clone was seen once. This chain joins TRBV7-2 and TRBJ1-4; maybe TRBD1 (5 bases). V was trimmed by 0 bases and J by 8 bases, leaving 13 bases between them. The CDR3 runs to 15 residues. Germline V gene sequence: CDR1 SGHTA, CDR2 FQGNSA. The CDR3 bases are TGTGCCAGCAGCTTAGCGCGACAGCTAGGAGAAAAACTGTTTTTT. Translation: CASSLARQLGEKLFF.

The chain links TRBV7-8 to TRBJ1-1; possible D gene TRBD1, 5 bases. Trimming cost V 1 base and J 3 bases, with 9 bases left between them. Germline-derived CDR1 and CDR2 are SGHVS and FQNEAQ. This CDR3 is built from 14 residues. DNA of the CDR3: TGTGCCAGCAGCTTAGGGACGGGGGACACTGAAGCTTTCTTT. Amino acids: CASSLGTGDTEAFF.

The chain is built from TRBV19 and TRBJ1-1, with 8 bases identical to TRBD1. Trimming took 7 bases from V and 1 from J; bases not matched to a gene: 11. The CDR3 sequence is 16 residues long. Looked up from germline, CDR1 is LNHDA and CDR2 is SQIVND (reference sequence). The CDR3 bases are TGTGCCAGTAAGACTGAGGGACAGGTGAAGAACACTGAAGCTTTCTTT. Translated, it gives CASKTEGQVKNTEAFF. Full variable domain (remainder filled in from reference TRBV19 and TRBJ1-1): DGGITQSPKYLFRKEGQNVTLSCEQNLNHDAMYWYRQDPGQGLRLIYYSQIVNDFQKGDIAEGYSVSREKKESFPLTVTSAQKNPTAFYLCASKTEGQVKNTEAFFGQGTRLTVV.

CDR3 region: CASSTTSGGAQETQYF. The CDR3 bases are TGTGCCAGTAGTACGACTAGCGGGGGTGCCCAAGAGACCCAGTACTTC. The chain employs TRBV19 and TRBJ2-5; 12 bases match TRBD2. The junction had 4 bases not matched to a gene; V was cut back by 4 bases and J by 1 base. The germline V gene has CDR1 LNHDA and CDR2 SQIVND (reference sequence). The CDR3 length is 16 residues.

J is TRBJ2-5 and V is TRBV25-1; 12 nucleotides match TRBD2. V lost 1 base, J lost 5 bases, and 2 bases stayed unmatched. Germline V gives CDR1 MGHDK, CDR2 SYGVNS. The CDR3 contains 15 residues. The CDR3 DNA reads TGTGCCAGCAGTGAATTCCTAGCGGGAGGGGAGACCCAGTACTTC. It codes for CASSEFLAGGETQYF.

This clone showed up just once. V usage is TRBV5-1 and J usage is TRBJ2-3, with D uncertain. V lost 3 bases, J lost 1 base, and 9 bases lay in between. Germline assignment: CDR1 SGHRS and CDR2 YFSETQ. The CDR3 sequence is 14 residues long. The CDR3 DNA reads TGCGCCAGCAGCTCCGTAGCCGGCACAGATACGCAGTATTTT. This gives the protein CASSSVAGTDTQYF.

This CDR3 is CASSIQYNSPLHF. The CDR3, as DNA: TGTGCCAGCAGTATACAATATAATTCACCCCTCCACTTT. V is TRBV12-3 or TRBV12-4 and J is TRBJ1-6; D unresolved. The CDR3 extends over 13 amino acids. Trimming shortened V by 5 bases and J by 4 bases, and 6 bases separated the two germline ends.

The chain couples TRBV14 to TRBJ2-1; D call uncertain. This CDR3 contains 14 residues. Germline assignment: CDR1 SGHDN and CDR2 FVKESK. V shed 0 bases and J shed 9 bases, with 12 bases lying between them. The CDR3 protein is CASSQDPGVSEQFF. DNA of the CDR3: TGTGCCAGCAGCCAAGATCCAGGCGTCAGTGAGCAGTTCTTC. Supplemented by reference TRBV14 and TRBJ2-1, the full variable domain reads EAGVTQFPSHSVIEKGQTVTLRCDPISGHDNLYWYRRVMGKEIKFLLHFVKESKQDESGMPNNRFLAERTGGTYSTLKVQPAELEDSGVYFCASSQDPGVSEQFFGPGTRLTVL.

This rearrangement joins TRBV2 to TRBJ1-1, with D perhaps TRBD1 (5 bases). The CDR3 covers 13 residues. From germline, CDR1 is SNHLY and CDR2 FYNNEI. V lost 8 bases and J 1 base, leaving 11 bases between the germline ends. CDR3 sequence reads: CASDRGGNTEAFF. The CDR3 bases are TGTGCCAGCGACCGGGGGGGGAACACTGAAGCTTTCTTT.

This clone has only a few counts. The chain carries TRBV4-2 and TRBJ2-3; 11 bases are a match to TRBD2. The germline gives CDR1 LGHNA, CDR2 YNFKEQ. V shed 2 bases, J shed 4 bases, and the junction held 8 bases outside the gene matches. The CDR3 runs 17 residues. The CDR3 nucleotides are TGTGCCAGCAGCCAACCGCCTAGCGGGGGGCGGGCAGATACGCAGTATTTT. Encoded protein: CASSQPPSGGRADTQYF.

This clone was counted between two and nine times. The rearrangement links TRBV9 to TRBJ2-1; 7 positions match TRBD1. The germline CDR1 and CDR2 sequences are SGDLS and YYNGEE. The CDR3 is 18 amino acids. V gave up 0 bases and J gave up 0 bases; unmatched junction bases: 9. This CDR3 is CASSVATGRGSSYNEQFF. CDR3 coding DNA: TGTGCCAGCAGCGTAGCTACCGGCAGGGGGAGCTCCTACAATGAGCAGTTCTTC.

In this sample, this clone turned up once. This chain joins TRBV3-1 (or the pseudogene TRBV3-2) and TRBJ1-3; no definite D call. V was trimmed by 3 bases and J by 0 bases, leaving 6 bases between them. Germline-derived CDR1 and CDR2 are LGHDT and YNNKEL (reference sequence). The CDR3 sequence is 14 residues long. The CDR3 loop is CASSHGSSGNTIYF. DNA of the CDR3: TGTGCCAGCAGCCATGGGAGCTCTGGAAACACCATATATTTT.

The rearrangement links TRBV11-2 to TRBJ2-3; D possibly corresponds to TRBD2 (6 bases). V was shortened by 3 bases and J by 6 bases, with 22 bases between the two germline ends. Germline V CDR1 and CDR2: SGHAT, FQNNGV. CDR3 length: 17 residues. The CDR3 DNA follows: TGTGCCAGCAGCTTCCAGACTAGGCCCGACGCCTCCGATACGCAGTATTTT. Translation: CASSFQTRPDASDTQYF.

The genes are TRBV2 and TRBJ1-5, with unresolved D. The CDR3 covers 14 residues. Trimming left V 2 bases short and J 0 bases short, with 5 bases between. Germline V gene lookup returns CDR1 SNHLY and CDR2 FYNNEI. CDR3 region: CASSEQVSNQPQHF. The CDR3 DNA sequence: TGTGCCAGCAGTGAACAGGTTAGCAATCAGCCCCAGCATTTT.

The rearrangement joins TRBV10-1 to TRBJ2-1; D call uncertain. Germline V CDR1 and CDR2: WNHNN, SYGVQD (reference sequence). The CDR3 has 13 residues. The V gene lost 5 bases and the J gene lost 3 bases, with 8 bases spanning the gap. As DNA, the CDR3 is TGCGCCAGCAGTCCTACAGTCTACAATGAGCAGTTCTTC. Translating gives CASSPTVYNEQFF.

The DNA for the CDR3 is TGTGCCAGCGATGGGGCAGGCACTAACACCGGGGAGCTGTTTTTT. Translation: CASDGAGTNTGELFF. This chain links TRBV6-5 with TRBJ2-2; maybe TRBD1 (5 bases). The length of the CDR3 is 15 residues. Trimming removed 8 bases at V and 2 bases at J, with 15 bases between. Germline CDR1 and CDR2: MNHEY and SVGAGI.